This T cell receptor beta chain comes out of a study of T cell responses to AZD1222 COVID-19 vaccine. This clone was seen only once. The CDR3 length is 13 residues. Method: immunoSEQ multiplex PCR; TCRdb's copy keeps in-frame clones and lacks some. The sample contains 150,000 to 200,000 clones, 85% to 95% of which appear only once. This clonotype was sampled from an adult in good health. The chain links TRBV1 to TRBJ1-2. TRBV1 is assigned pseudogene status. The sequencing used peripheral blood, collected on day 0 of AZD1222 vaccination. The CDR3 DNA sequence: TGCACCAGCGCCCCGGGGCAGGGCTATGGCTACACCTTC. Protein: CTSAPGQGYGYTF.